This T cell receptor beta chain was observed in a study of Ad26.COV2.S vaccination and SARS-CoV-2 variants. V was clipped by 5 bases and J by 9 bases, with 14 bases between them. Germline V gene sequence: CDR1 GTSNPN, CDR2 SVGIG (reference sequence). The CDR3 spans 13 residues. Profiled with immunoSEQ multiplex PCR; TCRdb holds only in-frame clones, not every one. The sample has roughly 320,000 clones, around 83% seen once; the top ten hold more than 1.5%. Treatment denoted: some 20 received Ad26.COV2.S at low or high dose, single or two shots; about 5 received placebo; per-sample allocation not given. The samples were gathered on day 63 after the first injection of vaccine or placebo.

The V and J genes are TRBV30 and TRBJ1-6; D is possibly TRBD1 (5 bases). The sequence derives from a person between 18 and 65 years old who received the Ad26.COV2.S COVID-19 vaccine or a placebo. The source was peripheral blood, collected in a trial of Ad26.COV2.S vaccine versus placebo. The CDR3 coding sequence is TGTGCCTGGCAGGGTTGGCATTCTTCACCCCTCCACTTT. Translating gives CAWQGWHSSPLHF.